This is a list of T cell receptor beta chains from one sample in a study of human T cells and chemical hapten exposure. TCRdb independently ran MiXCR on the RACE reads; one entry per CDR3 protein. The table lists about 77,000 distinct CDR3 sequences, 8.6% of them singletons. The sequenced sample was whole blood. These receptors were taken from a female donor in good health. Some clones in this sample may be carry-over from other donors' samples. Both conserved end residues are part of each CDR3. Each record gives: J gene, clone size, D gene, V gene, CDR3 protein, CDR3 DNA. A D gene is named only where the DNA matches it firmly. Expanded clones get a size class; other rows say once, few or many, or leave the size out.

TRBJ2-6	few	-	TRBV29-1	CSVLKGAGANVLTF	TGCAGCGTGTTGAAGGGCGCAGGGGCCAACGTCCTGACTTTC
TRBJ2-2	many	-	TRBV4-1	CASSRGTGPNTGELFF	TGCGCCAGCAGCCGGGGGACGGGGCCCAACACCGGGGAGCTGTTTTTT
TRBJ2-7	many	-	TRBV7-2	CASSLTGTLKTYEQYF	TGTGCCAGCAGCCTGACCGGGACTTTAAAAACCTACGAGCAGTACTTC
TRBJ1-5	few	TRBD1	TRBV18	CASSPMQGDGQPQHF	TGTGCCAGCTCACCGATGCAGGGGGACGGACAGCCCCAGCATTTT
TRBJ2-3	few	-	TRBV19	CASSGGYTDTQYF	TGTGCCAGTAGTGGAGGGTACACAGATACGCAGTATTTT
TRBJ2-3	-	TRBD2	TRBV29-1	CSVEDRVGGSTDTQYF	TGCAGCGTTGAAGATAGAGTGGGAGGGTCCACAGATACGCAGTATTTT
TRBJ2-1	few	-	TRBV7-6	CASTPGDAEQFF	TGTGCCAGCACTCCGGGGGACGCTGAGCAGTTCTTC
TRBJ1-5	few	-	TRBV28	CASSNYRQGNNQPQHF	TGTGCCAGCAGTAATTATAGGCAGGGGAACAATCAGCCCCAGCATTTT
TRBJ1-4	many	TRBD1	TRBV15	CATRTHGQGALATNEKLFF	TGTGCCACCAGGACTCACGGACAGGGGGCATTGGCAACTAATGAAAAACTGTTTTTT
TRBJ2-3	few	TRBD2	TRBV29-1	CSVSPGGRDTQYF	TGCAGCGTAAGCCCCGGGGGGAGAGATACGCAGTATTTT
TRBJ1-5	many	-	TRBV27	CATAARVLGNQPQHF	TGTGCCACCGCGGCGAGGGTCTTGGGCAATCAGCCCCAGCATTTT